The entry below describes one TCR beta chain. The source of the sample is a study of cytomegalovirus exposure and HLA in healthy donors. Per germline, CDR1 MDHEN and CDR2 SYDVKM. Trimming left V 6 bases short and J 4 bases short, with 16 bases between. The CDR3 covers 14 residues. Both 60 Vbeta primers and 13 Jbeta primers went into the PCR. Libraries were prepared by immunoSEQ multiplex PCR; TCRdb keeps only in-frame clonotypes and omits some of them. The sample lists roughly 150,000 clones; around 80% were seen once. The V call is TRBV28, the J call TRBJ2-7; maybe TRBD1 (6 bases). The sequenced sample consisted of PBMCs. This sequence originates from a male donor in good health and CMV-seronegative. CDR3 nucleotides: TGTGCCAGCAGCCTACAGGGAATCGAGTACGAGCAGTACTTC. This gives the protein CASSLQGIEYEQYF.